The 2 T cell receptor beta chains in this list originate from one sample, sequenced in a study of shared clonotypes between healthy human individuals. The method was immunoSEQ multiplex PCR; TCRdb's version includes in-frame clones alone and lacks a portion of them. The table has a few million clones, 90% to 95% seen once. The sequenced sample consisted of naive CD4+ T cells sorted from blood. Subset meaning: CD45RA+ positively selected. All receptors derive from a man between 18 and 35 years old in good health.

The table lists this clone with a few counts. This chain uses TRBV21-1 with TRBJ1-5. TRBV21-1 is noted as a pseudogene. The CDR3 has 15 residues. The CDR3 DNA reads TGTGCCAGCAGCAAAGTAATCGACCGGAATCAGCCCCAGCATTTT. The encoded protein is CASSKVIDRNQPQHF.

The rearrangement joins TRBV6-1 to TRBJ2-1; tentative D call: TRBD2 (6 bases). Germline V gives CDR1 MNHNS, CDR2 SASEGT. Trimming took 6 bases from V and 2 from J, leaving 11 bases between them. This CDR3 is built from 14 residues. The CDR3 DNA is TGTGCCAGCAGATTCCCGGGGGCCTACAATGAGCAGTTCTTC. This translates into CASRFPGAYNEQFF.